The 10 T cell receptor beta chains listed next were all sequenced from one sample in a study of radiation and T cells in renal cell carcinoma. Data came from immunoSEQ multiplex PCR; TCRdb stores just in-frame clones and leaves some out. The table has 140,000 or so clones, around nine tenths seen once. Time point defined: baseline pretreatment blood. Documented treatment: 15 Gy SBRT to primary tumor, nephrectomy 4 weeks later. The sequences come from blood, collected from a patient whose treatment included radiotherapy and nephrectomy. These receptors all come from a woman aged 45-65 years with renal cell carcinoma.

This chain joins TRBV2 and TRBJ1-1; D gene unclear. V lost 2 bases, J lost 11 bases, and 9 bases lay in between. The V gene's germline CDR1 is SNHLY and CDR2 FYNNEI. CDR3 length equals 11 residues. The CDR3 sequence: CASSERVGAFF. The CDR3, as DNA: TGTGCCAGCAGTGAACGGGTCGGGGCTTTCTTT.

The chain employs TRBV2 and TRBJ2-5; TRBD2 agrees at 9 bases. The CDR3 is 14 amino acids. Germline loops: CDR1 SNHLY, CDR2 FYNNEI. The trim removed 5 bases at V and 7 bases at J, leaving 8 bases unmatched. The CDR3 loop is CASSPTSGPSTQYF. The CDR3, as DNA: TGTGCCAGCAGTCCGACTAGCGGCCCTTCGACCCAGTACTTC.

This clone has a handful of counts. The V and J genes are TRBV4-3 and TRBJ2-7, with 9 bases lining up with TRBD1. The CDR3 length is 16 residues. J gave up 5 bases and V 1 base, and 9 bases lay outside the gene matches. CDR1 and CDR2 from the germline V gene are LGHNA and YSLEER. CDR3 sequence: CASSQGPPGQGNEQYF. In DNA form, the CDR3 reads TGCGCCAGCAGCCAAGGACCTCCGGGACAGGGCAACGAGCAGTACTTC.

The gene calls are TRBV7-2 and TRBJ2-2; 10 bases line up with TRBD1. V dropped 4 bases and J dropped 4; count of bases not matched to a gene: 6. The CDR3 totals 16 residues. Germline-derived CDR1 and CDR2 are SGHTA and FQGNSA. The CDR3 region has the DNA TGTGCCAGCAGCTCCGGGACAGGGGCGCCCACCGGGGAGCTGTTTTTT. Residues: CASSSGTGAPTGELFF.

The sample holds a few counts of this clone. The genes are TRBV2 and TRBJ2-2; 9 bases line up with TRBD2. The length of the CDR3 is 14 residues. Germline V gene sequence: CDR1 SNHLY, CDR2 FYNNEI. Trimming took 6 bases from V and 3 from J; bases not matched to a gene: 2. The CDR3 DNA follows: TGTGCCAGCAGGAGACTAGCGGACACCGGGGAGCTGTTTTTT. Translated, it gives CASRRLADTGELFF.

The chain combines TRBV7-9 with TRBJ2-3; D call uncertain. V lost 0 bases to trimming and J lost 6 bases, with 13 bases between them. Germline CDR1 reads SEHNR; CDR2 reads FQNEAQ (reference sequence). The CDR3 contains 15 residues. The CDR3 reads CASSLALSLRDTQYF. The CDR3 bases are TGTGCCAGCAGCTTAGCGCTAAGTTTAAGGGATACGCAGTATTTT.

This chain uses TRBV19 with TRBJ1-6; TRBD1 agrees at 7 bases. The CDR3 covers 15 residues. CDR1 is LNHDA, CDR2 SQIVND, per germline (reference sequence). V lost 0 bases to trimming and J lost 8 bases; unmatched junction nucleotides: 4. This CDR3 reads CASSIEHRGYSPLHF. The CDR3 DNA is TGTGCCAGTAGTATAGAGCACAGGGGTTATTCACCCCTCCACTTT.

This chain connects TRBV6-1 to TRBJ2-1; D gene ambiguous. Deletions cut 8 bases from V and 11 bases from J, with 7 bases between. From germline, CDR1 is MNHNS and CDR2 SASEGT. The CDR3 spans 9 residues. The CDR3 coding sequence is TGTGCCAGCTCACCTAAGCAGTTCTTC. It is translated as CASSPKQFF.

This rearrangement joins TRBV7-8 to TRBJ2-2; maybe TRBD1 (7 bases). CDR3 size: 15 residues. Germline-derived CDR1 and CDR2 are SGHVS and FQNEAQ. With 6 bases removed from V and 0 bases from J, the gap between germline ends came to 11 bases. CDR3 protein: CASSQGGTNTGELFF. The CDR3 DNA reads TGTGCCAGCAGTCAGGGGGGCACGAACACCGGGGAGCTGTTTTTT.

J is TRBJ2-3 and V is TRBV12-5, with D perhaps matching TRBD1 or TRBD2 (5 bases each). Deletions cut 4 bases from V and 1 base from J, with 12 bases between. The length of the CDR3 is 15 residues. CDR1 and CDR2 (germline): LGHNT, FRNRAP. CDR3: CASGWGDGGTDTQYF. The CDR3, as DNA: TGTGCTAGTGGTTGGGGCGACGGGGGCACAGATACGCAGTATTTT.